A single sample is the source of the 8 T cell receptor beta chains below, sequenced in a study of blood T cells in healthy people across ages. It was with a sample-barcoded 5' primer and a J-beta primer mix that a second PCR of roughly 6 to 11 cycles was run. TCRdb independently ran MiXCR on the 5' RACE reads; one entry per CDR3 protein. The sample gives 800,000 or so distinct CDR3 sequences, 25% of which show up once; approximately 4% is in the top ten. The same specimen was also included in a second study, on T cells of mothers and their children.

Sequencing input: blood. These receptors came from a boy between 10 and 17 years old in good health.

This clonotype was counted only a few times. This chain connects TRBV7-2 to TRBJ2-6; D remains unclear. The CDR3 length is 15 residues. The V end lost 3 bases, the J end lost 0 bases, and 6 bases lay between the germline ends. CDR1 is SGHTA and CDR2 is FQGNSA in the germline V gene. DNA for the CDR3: TGTGCCAGCAGCTTTAGCCTCTCTGGGGCCAACGTCCTGACTTTC. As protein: CASSFSLSGANVLTF. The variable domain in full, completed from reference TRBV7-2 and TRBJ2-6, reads GAGVSQSPSNKVTEKGKDVELRCDPISGHTALYWYRQSLGQGLEFLIYFQGNSAPDKSGLPSDRFSAERTGGSVSTLTIQRTQQEDSAVYLCASSFSLSGANVLTFGAGSRLTVL.

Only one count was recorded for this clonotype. CDR3 protein: CASSPLQTSGEETQYF. The CDR3 DNA reads as TGTGCCAGCAGCCCCCTTCAGACTAGCGGGGAAGAGACCCAGTACTTC. The chain uses TRBV3-1 and TRBJ2-5; TRBD2 matches at 11 bases. Germline V gene data show CDR1 as LGHDT and CDR2 as YNNKEL (reference sequence). The CDR3 loop spans 16 amino acids. V lost 4 bases to trimming and J lost 3 bases; unmatched junction nucleotides: 7.

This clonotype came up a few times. The CDR3 DNA reads TGTGCCAGCTCACTATCTCGCCCGGGACTAGCGATCCAAGAGACCCAGTACTTC. This gives the protein CASSLSRPGLAIQETQYF. The rearrangement joins TRBV18 to TRBJ2-7, with 10 bases that match TRBD2. The closer fit of TRBJ2-5 to the DNA end suggests the J call may be wrong. CDR1 is KGHSH, CDR2 LQKENI, per germline. CDR3 length: 18 residues.

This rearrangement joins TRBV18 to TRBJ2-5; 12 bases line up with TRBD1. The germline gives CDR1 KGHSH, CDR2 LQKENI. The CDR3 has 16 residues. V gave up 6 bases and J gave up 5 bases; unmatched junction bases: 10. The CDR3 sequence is CASSAGTGGFLETQYF. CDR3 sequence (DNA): TGTGCCAGCTCGGCCGGGACAGGGGGCTTTCTGGAGACCCAGTACTTC.

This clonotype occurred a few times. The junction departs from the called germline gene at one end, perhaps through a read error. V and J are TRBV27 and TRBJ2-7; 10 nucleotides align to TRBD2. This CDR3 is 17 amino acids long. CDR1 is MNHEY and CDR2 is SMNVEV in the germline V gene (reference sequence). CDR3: CASSVRTSGTSVYVQYF. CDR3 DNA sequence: TGTGCCAGCAGTGTTCGAACCTCCGGGACTAGCGTGTACGTGCAGTACTTC.

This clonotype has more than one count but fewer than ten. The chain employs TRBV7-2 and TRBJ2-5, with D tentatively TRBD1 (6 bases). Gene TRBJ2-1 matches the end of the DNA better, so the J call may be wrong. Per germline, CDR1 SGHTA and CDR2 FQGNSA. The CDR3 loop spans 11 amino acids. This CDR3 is CASSFSGVQFF. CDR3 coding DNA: TGTGCCAGCAGCTTTTCAGGGGTGCAGTTCTTC.

The CDR3 reads CSVEERDREAEQYF. The DNA for the CDR3 is TGCAGCGTTGAAGAAAGGGACAGGGAAGCCGAGCAGTACTTC. The chain links TRBV29-1 to TRBJ2-7, with 9 bases identical to TRBD1. CDR1 is SQVTM, CDR2 ANQGSEA, per germline. V lost 0 bases, J lost 6 bases, and 6 bases stayed unmatched. The CDR3 length is 14 residues.

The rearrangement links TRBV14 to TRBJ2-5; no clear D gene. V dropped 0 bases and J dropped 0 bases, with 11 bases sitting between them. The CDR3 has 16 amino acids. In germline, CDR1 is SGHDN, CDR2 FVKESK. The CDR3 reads CASSQEAGFYQETQYF. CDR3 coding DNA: TGTGCCAGCAGCCAAGAAGCAGGATTTTACCAAGAGACCCAGTACTTC.